This T cell receptor beta chain was profiled in a study of lymphopenia after photon versus proton radiotherapy. The CDR3 consists of 13 residues. V lost 1 base and J lost 3, with 7 bases in between. The V gene's germline CDR1 is LNHDA and CDR2 SQIVND (reference sequence). Only in-frame clones appear in the TCRdb table, and some are missing; sequencing was by immunoSEQ multiplex PCR. The table shows 60,000 to 75,000 clones, with 70% to 90% occurring only once. The rearrangement uses TRBV19 and TRBJ2-7, with D unresolved. Sequencing was performed on peripheral blood, taken from a patient treated with photon-based radiotherapy. The receptor was derived from a man aged 40-49 years with gastric cancer. Here the CDR3 DNA reads TGTGCCAGTAGTATAGGTCCGGGCTACGAGCAGTACTTC. This gives the protein CASSIGPGYEQYF.